A selection of T cell receptor beta chains follows, all from one sample in a study of cytomegalovirus exposure and HLA in healthy donors. Generated by immunoSEQ multiplex PCR, the TCRdb table keeps only in-frame clones and is missing some. The sample carries around 150,000 clones, around 74% recorded once. Specimen: PBMCs. These receptors all stem from a female donor in good health and CMV-seronegative. Each CDR3 is given with its conserved first and last residue. D genes are given only for firm matches. Clone sizes are given selectively: once, few, many, or a class where the clone is expanded.

d_call: -
j_call: TRBJ1-1
clone_size: -
v_call: TRBV30
cdr3_nt: TGTGCCTGGAGTCGCACCACGGCCGGGACAGAAGCTTTCTTT
cdr3_aa: CAWSRTTAGTEAFF

d_call: TRBD2
j_call: TRBJ2-1
clone_size: -
v_call: TRBV30
cdr3_nt: TGTGCCTGGAGGTTAGCGGGAGGTGACAATGAGCAGTTCTTC
cdr3_aa: CAWRLAGGDNEQFF

d_call: -
j_call: TRBJ2-7
clone_size: -
v_call: TRBV5-1
cdr3_nt: TGCGCCAGCAGCTTGGTAGCGGACACCACCTACGAGCAGTACTTC
cdr3_aa: CASSLVADTTYEQYF

d_call: TRBD1
j_call: TRBJ1-2
clone_size: -
v_call: TRBV11-2
cdr3_nt: TGTGCCAGCAGCCCGGGACAGGGGTACGGTGGCTACACCTTC
cdr3_aa: CASSPGQGYGGYTF

d_call: -
j_call: TRBJ2-7
clone_size: -
v_call: TRBV5-6
cdr3_nt: TGTGCCAGCAGCTCAGGACTGCGGGGCGGACTCTACGAGCAGTACTTC
cdr3_aa: CASSSGLRGGLYEQYF

d_call: -
j_call: TRBJ1-4
clone_size: -
v_call: TRBV11-2
cdr3_nt: TGTGCCAGCAGCTTCACAGGGTCGAGTAATACTAATGAAAAACTGTTTTTT
cdr3_aa: CASSFTGSSNTNEKLFF

d_call: -
j_call: TRBJ1-2
clone_size: -
v_call: TRBV5-1
cdr3_nt: TGCGCCAGCAGCCGGGACATCTCTAACTATGGCTACACCTTC
cdr3_aa: CASSRDISNYGYTF

d_call: -
j_call: TRBJ2-7
clone_size: -
v_call: TRBV4-2
cdr3_nt: TGTGCCAGCAGCCAATCAGGGGCCCTCTACGAGCAGTACTTC
cdr3_aa: CASSQSGALYEQYF

d_call: TRBD1
j_call: TRBJ2-7
clone_size: -
v_call: TRBV7-9
cdr3_nt: TGTGCCAGCAGCGGACCCGGGACAGGGACCTACGAGCAGTACTTC
cdr3_aa: CASSGPGTGTYEQYF

d_call: TRBD1
j_call: TRBJ2-5
clone_size: -
v_call: TRBV5-1
cdr3_nt: TGCGCCAGCAGCTTGAGGGACAGGACCATACCCCAGCTTTTCGAAGAGACCCAGTACTTC
cdr3_aa: CASSLRDRTIPQLFEETQYF

d_call: TRBD2
j_call: TRBJ2-1
clone_size: -
v_call: TRBV6-1
cdr3_nt: TGTGCCAGCAGTGAAGCGCTCGTTTATGGACTAGCGGGAGGTAGAAATGAGCAGTTCTTC
cdr3_aa: CASSEALVYGLAGGRNEQFF

d_call: TRBD1
j_call: TRBJ1-6
clone_size: -
v_call: TRBV5-1
cdr3_nt: TGCGCCAGCAGCTTGAGGGACAGAGCTAATTCACCCCTCCACTTT
cdr3_aa: CASSLRDRANSPLHF

d_call: -
j_call: TRBJ1-5
clone_size: once
v_call: TRBV7-2
cdr3_nt: TGTGCCAGCAGCTTAGAGCGGGGCAATCAGCCCCAGCATTTT
cdr3_aa: CASSLERGNQPQHF

d_call: -
j_call: TRBJ1-2
clone_size: -
v_call: TRBV9
cdr3_nt: TGTGCCAGCAGCACAGGCTCCTCCCGGCGGTTCTATGGCTACACCTTC
cdr3_aa: CASSTGSSRRFYGYTF

d_call: -
j_call: TRBJ2-7
clone_size: -
v_call: TRBV7-9
cdr3_nt: TGTGCCAGCAGCTTAGTCAGGGGGGTTTACTCCTACGAGCAGTACTTC
cdr3_aa: CASSLVRGVYSYEQYF

d_call: -
j_call: TRBJ2-5
clone_size: -
v_call: TRBV13
cdr3_nt: TGTGCCAGCAGCTTAACAGGGGGGGTAGTCGAGACCCAGTACTTC
cdr3_aa: CASSLTGGVVETQYF

d_call: -
j_call: TRBJ1-5
clone_size: -
v_call: TRBV28
cdr3_nt: TGTGCCAGCAGTTTAAGGGGGCAGCCCCAGCATTTT
cdr3_aa: CASSLRGQPQHF